This TCR beta chain was found in a study of shared clonotypes between healthy human individuals. Clones were sequenced by immunoSEQ multiplex PCR, and TCRdb holds only the in-frame ones, with some missing. The sample holds some 2.1 million clones, approximately 94% seen once. Selected positively for CCR7 and CD45RO-negative, naive CD8 cells excluded terminally differentiated effector memory CD45RA+ cells. The CDR3 loop spans 14 amino acids. Between the trimmed V and J ends, which lost 10 bases and 5 bases, there was a span of 20 bases. Germline V gene sequence: CDR1 ENHRY, CDR2 SYGVKD. The rearrangement uses TRBV10-3 and TRBJ1-1; D gene uncertain. The sample comprised naive CD8+ T cells sorted from blood. This receptor was identified in a man between 18 and 29 years old in good health. For the CDR3, the DNA is TGTGCCACCGACTCGTACCCAGGATGGACTGAAGCTTTCTTT. Translating gives CATDSYPGWTEAFF.